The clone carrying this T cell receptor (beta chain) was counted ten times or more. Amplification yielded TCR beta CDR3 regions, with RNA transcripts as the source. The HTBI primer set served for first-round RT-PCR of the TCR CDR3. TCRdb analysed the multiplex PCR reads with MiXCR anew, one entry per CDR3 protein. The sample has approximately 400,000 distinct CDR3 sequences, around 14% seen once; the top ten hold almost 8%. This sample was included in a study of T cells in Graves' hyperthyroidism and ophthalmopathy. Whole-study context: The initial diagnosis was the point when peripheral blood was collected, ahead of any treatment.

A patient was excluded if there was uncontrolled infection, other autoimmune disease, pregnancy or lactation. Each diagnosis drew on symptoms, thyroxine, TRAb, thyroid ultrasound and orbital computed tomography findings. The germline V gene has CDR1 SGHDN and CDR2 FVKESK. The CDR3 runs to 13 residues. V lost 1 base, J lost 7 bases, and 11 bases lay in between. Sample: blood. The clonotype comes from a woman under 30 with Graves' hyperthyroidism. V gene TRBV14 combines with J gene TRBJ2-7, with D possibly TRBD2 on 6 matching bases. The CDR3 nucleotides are TGTGCCAGCAGCCAAGTAGGGGCGGGAGAGCAGTACTTC. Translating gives CASSQVGAGEQYF.